These 25 T cell receptor beta chains share one sample of origin, sequenced in a study of response to subunit inactivated influenza vaccine. MiXCR was run by TCRdb on the RT-PCR reads, yielding one entry per CDR3 protein. The sample lists about 800,000 distinct CDR3 sequences, 21% seen once, with 10% to 13% in the top ten. Material: PBMCs from blood, obtained more than 4 days after vaccination. These receptors all come from a man aged 45-60 years who received an inactivated influenza vaccine.

The sample holds one count of this clonotype. The junction differs from germline at one of its ends, possibly a read error. The rearrangement joins TRBV11-2 to TRBJ2-4; 13 nucleotides line up with TRBD2. This CDR3 spans 19 amino acids. Germline CDR1 reads SGHAT; CDR2 reads FQNNGV. CDR3 region: CAISSPWTSGSLGKNIQYF. In DNA form, the CDR3 reads TGTGCCATCAGCTCGCCCTGGACTAGCGGGAGTTTGGGCAAAAACATTCAGTACTTC.

This clonotype came up many times. The chain employs TRBV5-5 and TRBJ2-3; 9 bases match TRBD2. CDR1 is SGHKS, CDR2 YYEKEE, per germline (reference sequence). This CDR3 comprises 15 residues. Trimming took 2 bases from V and 4 from J; bases not matched to a gene: 5. CDR3 bases: TGTGCCAGCAGCTTCGGGACTAGCCTATCAGATACGCAGTATTTT. Its protein is CASSFGTSLSDTQYF.

There are a few counts of this clonotype. V is TRBV7-8 and J is TRBJ2-3; perhaps TRBD2 as D (6 bases). The ends were cut back, 5 bases at V and 1 base at J, with 22 bases in the middle. Germline CDR1 and CDR2: SGHVS and FQNEAQ. The CDR3 is made up of 18 amino acids. The CDR3 nucleotides read TGTGCCAGCAGCCGGAAGCGGGCCCCCCGAGGGGGCACAGATACGCAGTATTTT. Translation: CASSRKRAPRGGTDTQYF.

This chain connects TRBV20-1 to TRBJ2-7; TRBD2 aligns across 9 bases. The CDR3 length is 15 residues. CDR1 and CDR2 from the germline V gene are DFQATT and SNEGSKA (reference sequence). Trimming cost V 3 bases and J 2 bases; bases outside gene matches: 8. Here the CDR3 reads CSASVPAGGAYEQYF. As DNA, the CDR3 is TGCAGTGCTAGTGTCCCAGCGGGGGGCGCCTACGAGCAGTACTTC.

Ten or more counts support this clonotype. The rearrangement links TRBV7-9 to TRBJ2-6; tentatively, D is TRBD2 (5 bases). V was cut by 1 base and J by 4 bases, with 8 bases left in between. The CDR3 length is 15 residues. CDR1 and CDR2 (germline): SEHNR, FQNEAQ (reference sequence). CDR3 sequence reads: CASSLDGLGANVLTF. As DNA, the CDR3 is TGTGCCAGCAGCTTAGACGGACTGGGGGCCAACGTCCTGACTTTC.

This clonotype was detected ten times or more. The chain combines TRBV29-1 with TRBJ2-1, with D unresolved. CDR1 and CDR2 (germline): SQVTM, ANQGSEA. V lost 3 bases and J 12 bases, leaving 15 bases between the germline ends. The CDR3 runs to 12 residues. The CDR3 protein is CSVDGVSVAQFF. The CDR3 region has the DNA TGCAGCGTTGATGGTGTCTCTGTCGCGCAGTTCTTC.

This clonotype was observed a few times. CDR3 DNA sequence: TGTGCCAGCTCCCCAGGGACAGGGAACAATCAGCCCCAGCATTTT. Translating it yields CASSPGTGNNQPQHF. The chain is built from TRBV6-2 or TRBV6-3 and TRBJ1-5, with 9 bases identical to TRBD1. Germline V gene data show CDR1 as MNHEY and CDR2 as SVGEGT. V dropped 8 bases and J dropped 3; count of bases not matched to a gene: 8. The length of the CDR3 is 15 residues.

In this sample, this clonotype turned up a few times. The J gene is TRBJ1-5, the V gene TRBV30; no definite D call. The V and J ends lost 0 bases and 2 bases respectively, with 17 bases between them. Looked up from germline, CDR1 is GTSNPN and CDR2 is SVGIG (reference sequence). The CDR3 covers 17 residues. The CDR3 DNA reads TGTGCCTGGAGTGTAACAAGGACGGCTCGAGGCAATCAGCCCCAGCATTTT. Its translation: CAWSVTRTARGNQPQHF.

This clonotype was seen a few times. The chain links TRBV4-2 to TRBJ1-4, with D hard to call. The germline V gene encodes CDR1 LGHNA and CDR2 YNFKEQ. CDR3 length: 14 amino acids. Trimming stripped 2 bases from V and 6 bases from J, with 10 bases between. The CDR3, as DNA: TGTGCCAGCAGCCAAAAGGAACCTGATGAAAAACTGTTTTTT. Protein product: CASSQKEPDEKLFF.

This sequence joins TRBV9 and TRBJ1-4, with no clear D. CDR1 and CDR2 from the germline V gene are SGDLS and YYNGEE. The CDR3 runs to 15 residues. Trimming shortened V by 1 base and J by 8 bases, and 15 bases separated the two germline ends. The CDR3 DNA reads TGTGCCAGCAGCGTAAGCGCTCGGTCGGCGGAAAAACTGTTTTTT. Protein: CASSVSARSAEKLFF.

This clonotype occurred many times. J is TRBJ2-3 and V is TRBV24-1; D is uncertain. CDR3 size: 14 residues. CDR1 is KGHDR, CDR2 SFDVKD, per germline. V shed 2 bases and J shed 1 base, with 6 bases lying between them. The CDR3, as DNA: TGTGCCACCAGTGATTCCGACGGCACAGATACGCAGTATTTT. Translated: CATSDSDGTDTQYF.

The V gene is TRBV6-5, the J gene TRBJ1-6; D perhaps matches TRBD1 (6 bases). Germline V gene sequence: CDR1 MNHEY, CDR2 SVGAGI. The CDR3 length is 15 residues. The V and J ends lost 1 base and 10 bases respectively, with 14 bases between them. The CDR3 DNA reads TGTGCCAGCAGTTACTTTGGGGGCCACGGATCACCCCTCCACTTT. It specifies CASSYFGGHGSPLHF.

V is TRBV29-1 and J is TRBJ2-5; no clear D. The V gene's germline CDR1 is SQVTM and CDR2 ANQGSEA. The CDR3 spans 12 residues. In DNA, the CDR3 is TGCAACGCGGCGGCAGCGCAAGAGACCCAGTACTTC. Translated: CNAAAAQETQYF.

Only one count was recorded for this clonotype. V gene TRBV14 combines with J gene TRBJ2-7; D might be TRBD2 (5 bases). The CDR3 consists of 14 residues. V lost 4 bases to trimming and J lost 4 bases, with 14 bases between them. Germline CDR1 reads SGHDN; CDR2 reads FVKESK. CDR3 amino acids: CASSLQTGMYEQYF. DNA of the CDR3: TGTGCCAGCAGCCTCCAAACCGGGATGTACGAGCAGTACTTC.

The rearrangement uses TRBV25-1 and TRBJ2-5; D may be TRBD1 (6 bases). This CDR3 is 16 amino acids long. V was clipped by 3 bases and J by 1 base, with 15 bases between them. Looked up from germline, CDR1 is MGHDK and CDR2 is SYGVNS. DNA for the CDR3: TGTGCCAGCAGTGATCCCCCTTCGACAGGCCAAGAGACCCAGTACTTC. It codes for CASSDPPSTGQETQYF.

The chain has TRBV20-1 and TRBJ2-4; D tentatively fits TRBD1 or TRBD2 (8 bases each). The CDR3 length is 20 residues. Germline CDR1 reads DFQATT; CDR2 reads SNEGSKA (reference sequence). V lost 0 bases and J lost 7, with 31 bases in between. The CDR3 is CSARDPTGEVAGRWGNIQYF. The CDR3 DNA is TGCAGTGCTAGAGACCCGACAGGGGAGGTAGCGGGAAGATGGGGGAACATTCAGTACTTC.

This chain joins TRBV6-2 or TRBV6-3 and TRBJ2-1; D might be TRBD2 (7 bases). V was pared by 2 bases and J by 8 bases, with 13 bases between. Germline V gives CDR1 MNHEY, CDR2 SVGEGT. CDR3 length: 14 amino acids. CDR3 DNA sequence: TGTGCCAGCAGTTACAGTGGGGGGGCTGATGAGCAGTTCTTC. Translation gives CASSYSGGADEQFF.

This clonotype turned up a few times. The V gene is TRBV12-3 or TRBV12-4, the J gene TRBJ1-2; tentatively, D is TRBD1 (5 bases). The CDR3 sequence is 13 residues long. Trimming removed 6 bases from V and 3 bases from J, with 11 bases in between. Here the CDR3 DNA reads TGTGCCAGCAGCCGGGGGACTTACTATGGCTACACCTTC. Translating it yields CASSRGTYYGYTF.

This clonotype was observed a handful of times. The chain recombines TRBV7-9 with TRBJ1-2; 7 bases map to TRBD1. The CDR3 sequence is 16 residues long. CDR1 SEHNR and CDR2 FQNEAQ come from the germline V gene (reference sequence). Losses at the gene ends were 3 bases for V and 4 bases for J; bases not matched to a gene: 11. The CDR3: CASSLAGQEGSYGYTF. The DNA of the CDR3 is TGTGCCAGCAGCTTGGCCGGACAGGAAGGAAGCTATGGCTACACCTTC.

On this clonotype itself: At one end, the junction sequence differs from germline, possibly due to a read error. The chain couples TRBV7-8 to TRBJ2-1; no clear D. The V gene's germline CDR1 is SGHVS and CDR2 FQNEAQ. This CDR3 has 15 amino acids. Here the CDR3 reads CASSLGVNSYDEQFF. CDR3 bases: TGTGCCAGCAGCTTAGGGGTCAACTCCTACGATGAGCAGTTCTTC.

The chain recombines TRBV28 with TRBJ1-1; D might be TRBD1 (6 bases). The germline CDR1 and CDR2 sequences are MDHEN and SYDVKM. The CDR3 is made up of 16 amino acids. The V gene lost 4 bases and the J gene lost 0 bases, with 15 bases spanning the gap. In nucleotides, the CDR3 is TGTGCCAGCAGTTCATCGGGACACCCCATGAACACTGAAGCTTTCTTT. This encodes CASSSSGHPMNTEAFF.

This clonotype was counted only a few times. A much larger clone differs by one base, so this may be a read error. DNA of the CDR3: TGTGCCAGCAGCTTAGGCGAGGTGAGACAGGGTCGCAATGAGCAGTGCTTC. It encodes CASSLGEVRQGRNEQCF. This sequence joins TRBV7-9 and TRBJ2-1; 7 bases are shared with TRBD1. This CDR3 is built from 17 residues. Looked up from germline, CDR1 is SEHNR and CDR2 is FQNEAQ (reference sequence). Filled out from reference TRBV7-9 and TRBJ2-1, the complete variable domain reads DTGVSQNPRHKITKRGQNVTFRCDPISEHNRLYWYRQTLGQGPEFLTYFQNEAQLEKSRLLSDRFSAERPKGSFSTLEIQRTEQGDSAMYLCASSLGEVRQGRNEQCFGPGTRLTVL.

This clonotype was seen only a few times. The rearrangement links TRBV12-3 or TRBV12-4 to TRBJ1-6; no clear D. V lost 5 bases and J lost 11, with 10 bases in between. The CDR3 runs to 12 residues. The CDR3 region is CASSPARAPLHF. The CDR3 region has the DNA TGTGCCAGCAGTCCAGCGAGGGCACCCCTCCACTTT.

This clonotype showed up just a few times. The chain employs TRBV25-1 and TRBJ2-1; 8 positions agree with TRBD1. The CDR3 sequence is 15 residues long. J lost 6 bases, V lost 6 bases, and 10 bases had no gene match. The germline V gene has CDR1 MGHDK and CDR2 SYGVNS. CDR3 amino acids: CASSSGTGGLNEQFF. DNA of the CDR3: TGTGCCAGCAGCTCCGGGACAGGAGGACTCAATGAGCAGTTCTTC.

This clonotype was observed a handful of times. The chain recombines TRBV9 with TRBJ2-1, with 8 bases lining up with TRBD2. Trimming took 3 bases from V and 6 from J; bases not matched to a gene: 11. From germline, CDR1 is SGDLS and CDR2 YYNGEE. The CDR3 extends over 16 amino acids. This chain's CDR3 is CASSAILAEGGNEQFF. The CDR3 bases are TGTGCCAGCAGCGCCATACTAGCGGAGGGGGGCAATGAGCAGTTCTTC.